A single sample is the source of the 14 T cell receptor beta chains below, sequenced in a study of blood T cell repertoires in COVID-19. Only in-frame clones appear in the TCRdb table, and some are missing; sequencing was by immunoSEQ multiplex PCR. The sample has more than 300,000 clones, 90% to 95% seen once. The source material was PBMCs or T cells enriched from blood (not recorded which). The origin of the receptors is a young woman who had been exposed to COVID-19.

The chain has TRBV9 and TRBJ2-5; unclear D gene. V gave up 0 bases and J gave up 1 base, with 10 bases separating them. Germline V gene data show CDR1 as SGDLS and CDR2 as YYNGEE. The CDR3 sequence is 15 residues long. The DNA of the CDR3 is TGTGCCAGCAGCGTAGAAGGCGGTCCCCAAGAGACCCAGTACTTC. It specifies CASSVEGGPQETQYF.

This rearrangement joins TRBV29-1 to TRBJ1-4; TRBD1 might be the D (5 bases). The CDR3 loop spans 12 amino acids. Germline V gene lookup returns CDR1 SQVTM and CDR2 ANQGSEA. Trimming removed 4 bases at V and 5 bases at J, with 8 bases between. The CDR3 DNA reads TGCAGCGTTGCCAGGGAAAATGAAAAACTGTTTTTT. Translated, it gives CSVARENEKLFF.

The chain couples TRBV29-1 to TRBJ1-2; possibly TRBD1 for D (6 bases). Trimming removed 5 bases from V and 3 bases from J, with 16 bases in between. This CDR3 has 14 amino acids. Germline V lookup: CDR1 SQVTM, CDR2 ANQGSEA. CDR3 sequence reads: CSVRPTEGDYGYTF. CDR3 nucleotides: TGCAGCGTTAGACCCACCGAGGGGGACTATGGCTACACCTTC.

V is TRBV4-2 and J is TRBJ1-1; D call uncertain. Germline assignment: CDR1 LGHNA and CDR2 YNFKEQ. Deletions cut 0 bases from V and 1 base from J, with 9 bases between. This CDR3 has 15 residues. The CDR3 DNA sequence: TGTGCCAGCAGCCAAGATCGTCACGGGAACACTGAAGCTTTCTTT. Its translation: CASSQDRHGNTEAFF.

V gene TRBV11-2 combines with J gene TRBJ1-4; TRBD1 agrees at 9 bases. The germline CDR1 and CDR2 sequences are SGHAT and FQNNGV. CDR3 length equals 15 residues. V shed 3 bases and J 7 bases; nucleotides not matched to a gene: 6. In nucleotides, the CDR3 is TGTGCCAGCAGCTTTCTGGGACAGGGAGGTGAAAAACTGTTTTTT. Protein sequence: CASSFLGQGGEKLFF.

This clone appeared once. This chain joins TRBV5-1 and TRBJ2-1; TRBD1 might be the D (6 bases). Germline CDR1 and CDR2: SGHRS and YFSETQ. V was trimmed by 2 bases and J by 4 bases, leaving 19 bases between them. This CDR3 has 17 residues. In DNA, the CDR3 is TGCGCCAGCAGCTTCTCCGGGACAACCCTGGGGTACAATGAGCAGTTCTTC. Its translation: CASSFSGTTLGYNEQFF.

This chain joins TRBV4-1 and TRBJ2-7; TRBD1 matches at 9 bases. This CDR3 has 17 amino acids. V lost 6 bases to trimming and J lost 0 bases; unmatched junction nucleotides: 12. CDR1 and CDR2 from the germline V gene are MGHRA and YSYEKL. The CDR3 sequence is CASRTNAGTGTSYEQYF. The DNA of the CDR3 is TGCGCCAGCAGAACAAATGCCGGGACAGGGACCTCCTACGAGCAGTACTTC.

J is TRBJ1-5 and V is TRBV6-2 or TRBV6-3; 8 bases fit TRBD1. CDR3 length: 15 amino acids. CDR1 and CDR2 (germline): MNHEY, SVGEGT. Trimming at V came to 0 bases and at J to 7 bases, leaving 5 bases not matched to a gene. CDR3 sequence: CASSYSLDRAQPQHF. CDR3 coding DNA: TGTGCCAGCAGTTACTCCCTGGACAGGGCCCAGCCCCAGCATTTT.

CDR3: CASSLGVGQSLQETQYF. In nucleotides, the CDR3 is TGTGCCAGCAGCTTGGGAGTGGGACAATCTCTCCAAGAGACCCAGTACTTC. The chain is built from TRBV5-4 and TRBJ2-5; possibly TRBD1 for D (6 bases). Germline-derived CDR1 and CDR2 are SGHNT and YYREEE (reference sequence). The V end lost 0 bases, the J end lost 1 base, and 16 bases lay between the germline ends. The CDR3 is made up of 17 amino acids.

The V and J genes are TRBV3-1 (or the pseudogene TRBV3-2) and TRBJ2-5; the match to TRBD2 covers 9 bases. J gave up 3 bases and V 6 bases, and 2 bases lay outside the gene matches. The CDR3 has 13 amino acids. Germline assignment: CDR1 LGHDT and CDR2 YNNKEL (reference sequence). The CDR3 DNA sequence: TGTGCCAGCAGAGTAGCGGGGGAAGAGACCCAGTACTTC. Its protein product is CASRVAGEETQYF.

The V gene is TRBV27, the J gene TRBJ1-2, with 9 bases identical to TRBD1. This CDR3 region has 17 residues. Trimming took 5 bases from V and 4 from J; bases not matched to a gene: 14. CDR1 is MNHEY, CDR2 SMNVEV, per germline (reference sequence). The CDR3: CASSMSRDRAFFYGYTF. CDR3 bases: TGTGCCAGCAGTATGAGTAGGGACAGGGCTTTTTTCTATGGCTACACCTTC.

The V and J genes are TRBV5-6 and TRBJ2-2, with 10 bases lining up with TRBD1. The CDR3 extends over 15 amino acids. Per the germline V gene, CDR1 is SGHDT and CDR2 is YYEEEE. V lost 4 bases, J lost 5 bases, and 5 bases stayed unmatched. CDR3: CASSGTGVGTGELFF. CDR3 in DNA: TGTGCCAGCAGCGGGACAGGGGTTGGGACCGGGGAGCTGTTTTTT.

The chain recombines TRBV7-8 with TRBJ2-2, with 11 bases lining up with TRBD2. The CDR3 contains 15 residues. The germline gives CDR1 SGHVS, CDR2 FQNEAQ. The junction had 7 bases not matched to a gene; V was cut back by 7 bases and J by 6 bases. The CDR3 here is CASTHSGGAAGELFF. The CDR3 region has the DNA TGTGCCAGCACACATAGCGGGGGGGCCGCCGGGGAGCTGTTTTTT.

CDR3 coding DNA: TGCAGCGTTAGGACAGGGGGAGGCGGCTACACCTTC. It codes for CSVRTGGGGYTF. The chain uses TRBV29-1 and TRBJ1-2; TRBD1 matches at 10 bases. V shed 5 bases and J 8 bases; nucleotides not matched to a gene: 5. This CDR3 contains 12 residues. Germline values: CDR1 SQVTM, CDR2 ANQGSEA. Full variable domain (rest looked up from reference TRBV29-1 and TRBJ1-2): SAVISQKPSRDICQRGTSLTIQCQVDSQVTMMFWYRQQPGQSLTLIATANQGSEATYESGFVIDKFPISRPNLTFSTLTVSNMSPEDSSIYLCSVRTGGGGYTFGSGTRLTVV.